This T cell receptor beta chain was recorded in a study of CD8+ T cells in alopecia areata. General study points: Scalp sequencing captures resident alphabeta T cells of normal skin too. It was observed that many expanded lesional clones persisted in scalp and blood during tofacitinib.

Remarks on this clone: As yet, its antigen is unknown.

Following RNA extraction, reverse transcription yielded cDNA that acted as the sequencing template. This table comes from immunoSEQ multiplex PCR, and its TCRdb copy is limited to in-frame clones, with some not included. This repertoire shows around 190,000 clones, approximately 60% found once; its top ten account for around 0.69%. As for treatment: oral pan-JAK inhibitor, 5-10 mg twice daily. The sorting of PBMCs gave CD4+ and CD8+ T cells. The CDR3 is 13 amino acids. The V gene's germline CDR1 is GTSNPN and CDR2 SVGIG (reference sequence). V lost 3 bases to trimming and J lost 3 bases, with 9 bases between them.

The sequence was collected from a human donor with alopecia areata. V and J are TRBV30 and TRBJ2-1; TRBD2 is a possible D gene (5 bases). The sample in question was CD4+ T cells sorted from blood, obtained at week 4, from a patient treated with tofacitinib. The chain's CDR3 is CAWRGGHYNEQFF. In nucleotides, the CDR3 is TGTGCCTGGAGGGGCGGGCACTACAATGAGCAGTTCTTC.